This record looks at one T cell receptor (beta chain) sequence and its context. Participant reports of clinical history set cohort assignment. This entry belongs to a study of blood T cell repertoires in COVID-19. Across the study: Sites across the United States, Italy and Spain contributed samples from acute and convalescent COVID-19.

CDR1 is LNHNV and CDR2 is YYDKDF in the germline V gene (reference sequence). This CDR3 region has 14 residues. The germline V and J ends were trimmed by 0 bases and 4 bases, with 9 bases remaining between them. Method: immunoSEQ multiplex PCR; TCRdb's copy keeps in-frame clones and lacks some. The sample carries roughly 260,000 clones, around 86% recorded once. The receptor was derived from a woman aged 18-29 years who had recovered from COVID-19. V and J are TRBV15 and TRBJ1-2; no firm D call. Input material: PBMCs or T cells enriched from blood (not recorded which). CDR3 sequence reads: CATSRDSVFYGYTF. CDR3 in DNA: TGTGCCACCAGCAGAGATTCAGTTTTCTATGGCTACACCTTC. Together with reference TRBV15 and TRBJ1-2, the CDR3 gives the full variable domain: DAMVIQNPRYQVTQFGKPVTLSCSQTLNHNVMYWYQQKSSQAPKLLFHYYDKDFNNEADTPDNFQSRRPNTSFCFLDIRSPGLGDTAMYLCATSRDSVFYGYTFGSGTRLTVV.